The 11 T cell receptor beta chains below all came from one sample that was sequenced in a study of control samples from healthy donors and cancer patients. Clones were read by immunoSEQ multiplex PCR, and TCRdb kept only the in-frame ones, dropping some. The table lists around 170,000 clones, about 86% of them singletons. Sequenced sample: blood. The receptors shown here come from a woman younger than 45 in good health.

The chain joins TRBV5-1 to TRBJ1-5; D unclear. The germline V gene has CDR1 SGHRS and CDR2 YFSETQ. CDR3 length: 15 amino acids. Trimming removed 0 bases at V and 4 bases at J, with 11 bases between. The CDR3 loop reads CASSLAGRNNQPQHF. CDR3 DNA sequence: TGCGCCAGCAGCTTGGCCGGCCGGAATAATCAGCCCCAGCATTTT.

J is TRBJ2-3 and V is TRBV27; the D is unclear. V was cut by 0 bases and J by 4 bases, with 11 bases left in between. Germline V CDR1 and CDR2: MNHEY, SMNVEV (reference sequence). The CDR3 consists of 15 residues. The CDR3 loop is CASSLSYRGSDTQYF. The CDR3 DNA reads as TGTGCCAGCAGTTTATCATACAGAGGATCAGATACGCAGTATTTT.

The V gene is TRBV6-5, the J gene TRBJ2-7; no clear D. Per germline, CDR1 MNHEY and CDR2 SVGAGI. Trimming removed 8 bases at V and 3 bases at J, with 20 bases between. The CDR3 is 15 residues long. In DNA, the CDR3 is TGTGCCAGCGGGCCCCTAGAGAGACATCACTACGAGCAGTACTTC. Translating it yields CASGPLERHHYEQYF.

This clone showed up just a few times. The V gene is TRBV6-6, the J gene TRBJ1-6; 8 bases agree with TRBD1. V dropped 3 bases and J dropped 6; count of bases not matched to a gene: 1. The V gene's germline CDR1 is MNHNY and CDR2 SVGAGI (reference sequence). CDR3 length equals 14 residues. CDR3: CASSYDRGNSPLHF. Here the CDR3 DNA reads TGTGCCAGCAGTTATGACAGGGGTAATTCACCCCTCCACTTT.

The chain links TRBV7-9 to TRBJ2-5, with D possibly called TRBD1 or TRBD2 (6 bases each). The V end was cut by 2 bases, the J end by 5 bases, with 21 bases between. Per germline, CDR1 SEHNR and CDR2 FQNEAQ (reference sequence). The CDR3 is 17 residues long. Written as DNA, the CDR3 is TGTGCCAGCAGCTTATCCGCCAGGGGAGGTACGGGGGAGACCCAGTACTTC. It is translated as CASSLSARGGTGETQYF.

The chain recombines TRBV3-1 (or the pseudogene TRBV3-2) with TRBJ1-5; tentatively, D is TRBD1 (5 bases). CDR3 length: 16 residues. Germline values: CDR1 LGHDT, CDR2 YNNKEL (reference sequence). V was trimmed by 0 bases and J by 2 bases, leaving 11 bases between them. The CDR3 protein is CASSQDAREGNQPQHF. CDR3 DNA: TGTGCCAGCAGCCAAGACGCCAGGGAAGGCAATCAGCCCCAGCATTTT.

This chain links TRBV9 with TRBJ2-2, with 8 bases fitting TRBD1. The trim removed 3 bases at V and 3 bases at J, leaving 4 bases unmatched. The CDR3 consists of 15 residues. CDR1 is SGDLS and CDR2 is YYNGEE in the germline V gene. The DNA for the CDR3 is TGTGCCAGCAGCGCCCCGACAGGGGACACCGGGGAGCTGTTTTTT. It is translated as CASSAPTGDTGELFF.

In this sample, this clone turned up once. This chain connects TRBV6-5 to TRBJ2-7, with TRBD2 matching over 8 bases. Germline V gives CDR1 MNHEY, CDR2 SVGAGI. The CDR3 is 12 residues long. Trimming took 4 bases from V and 5 from J; bases not matched to a gene: 1. The CDR3 here is CASSWTSHEQYF. The CDR3 nucleotides read TGTGCCAGCAGTTGGACTAGCCACGAGCAGTACTTC.

This clone has just one count. This chain connects TRBV5-6 to TRBJ1-1; unclear D gene. Looked up from germline, CDR1 is SGHDT and CDR2 is YYEEEE. V lost 4 bases and J lost 0, with 16 bases in between. The CDR3 extends over 16 amino acids. Here the CDR3 reads CASSILIRALNTEAFF. CDR3 nucleotides: TGTGCCAGCAGCATTCTTATCCGGGCCTTGAACACTGAAGCTTTCTTT.

This chain connects TRBV24-1 to TRBJ1-2, with D hard to call. The CDR3 is 14 residues long. Germline V gives CDR1 KGHDR, CDR2 SFDVKD. With 4 bases removed from V and 2 bases from J, the gap between germline ends came to 10 bases. The CDR3 here is CATSEPTTNYGYTF. The CDR3 DNA reads TGTGCCACCAGTGAACCGACGACAAACTATGGCTACACCTTC.

The rearrangement links TRBV11-2 to TRBJ2-7; D may be TRBD1 (5 bases). The CDR3 runs 14 residues. Germline V gene lookup returns CDR1 SGHAT and CDR2 FQNNGV. Trimming shortened V by 5 bases and J by 0 bases, and 11 bases separated the two germline ends. Here the CDR3 reads CASSPGFSSYEQYF. In DNA form, the CDR3 reads TGTGCCAGCAGCCCAGGGTTCAGCTCCTACGAGCAGTACTTC.